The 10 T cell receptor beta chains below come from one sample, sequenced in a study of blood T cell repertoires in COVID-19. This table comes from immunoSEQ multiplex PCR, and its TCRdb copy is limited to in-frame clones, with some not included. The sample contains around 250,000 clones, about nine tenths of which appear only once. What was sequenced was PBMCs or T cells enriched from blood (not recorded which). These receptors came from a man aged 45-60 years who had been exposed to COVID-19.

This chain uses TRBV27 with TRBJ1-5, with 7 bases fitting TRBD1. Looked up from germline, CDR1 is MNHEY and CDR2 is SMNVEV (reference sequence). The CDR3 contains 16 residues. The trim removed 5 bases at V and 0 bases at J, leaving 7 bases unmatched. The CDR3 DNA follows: TGTGCCAGCAGTCCAAGACAGGGACCTAGCAATCAGCCCCAGCATTTT. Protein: CASSPRQGPSNQPQHF.

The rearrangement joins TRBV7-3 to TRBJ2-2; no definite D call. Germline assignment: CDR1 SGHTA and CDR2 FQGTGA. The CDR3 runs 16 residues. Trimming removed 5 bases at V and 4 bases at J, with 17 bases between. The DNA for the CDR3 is TGTGCCAGCAGCCCCCGGTCGTCGGTCCTCACCGGGGAGCTGTTTTTT. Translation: CASSPRSSVLTGELFF. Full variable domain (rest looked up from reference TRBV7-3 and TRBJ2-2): GAGVSQTPSNKVTEKGKYVELRCDPISGHTALYWYRQSLGQGPEFLIYFQGTGAADDSGLPNDRFFAVRPEGSVSTLKIQRTERGDSAVYLCASSPRSSVLTGELFFGEGSRLTVL.

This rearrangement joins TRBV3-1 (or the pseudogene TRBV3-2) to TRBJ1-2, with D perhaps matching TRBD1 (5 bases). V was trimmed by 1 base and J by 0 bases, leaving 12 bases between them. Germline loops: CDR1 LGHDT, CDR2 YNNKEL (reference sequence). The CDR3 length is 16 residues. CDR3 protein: CASSQVWGGANYGYTF. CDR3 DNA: TGTGCCAGCAGCCAAGTTTGGGGGGGAGCTAACTATGGCTACACCTTC.

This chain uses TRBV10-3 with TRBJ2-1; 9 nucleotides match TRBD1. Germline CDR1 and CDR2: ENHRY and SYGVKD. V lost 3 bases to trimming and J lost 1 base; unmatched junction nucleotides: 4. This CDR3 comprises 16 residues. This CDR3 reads CAISDPGQGSYNEQFF. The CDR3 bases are TGTGCCATCAGTGATCCGGGACAGGGTTCCTACAATGAGCAGTTCTTC.

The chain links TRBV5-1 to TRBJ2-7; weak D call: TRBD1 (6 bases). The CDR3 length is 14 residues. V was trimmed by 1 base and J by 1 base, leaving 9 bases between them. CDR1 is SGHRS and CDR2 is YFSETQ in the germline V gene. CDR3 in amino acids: CASSLPDSSYEQYF. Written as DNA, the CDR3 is TGCGCCAGCAGCTTGCCGGACAGTTCCTACGAGCAGTACTTC.

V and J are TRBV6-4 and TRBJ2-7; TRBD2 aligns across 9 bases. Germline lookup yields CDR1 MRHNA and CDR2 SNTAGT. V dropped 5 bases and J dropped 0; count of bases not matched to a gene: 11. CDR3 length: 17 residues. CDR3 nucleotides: TGTGCCAGCAGTCACCCACCTAGCGGGGAAAACTCCTACGAGCAGTACGTC. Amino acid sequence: CASSHPPSGENSYEQYV.

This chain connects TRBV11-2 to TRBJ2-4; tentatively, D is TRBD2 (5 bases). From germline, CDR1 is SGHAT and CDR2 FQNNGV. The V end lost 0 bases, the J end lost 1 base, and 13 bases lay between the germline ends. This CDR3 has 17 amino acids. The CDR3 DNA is TGTGCCAGCAGCTTAGACGCCGTCTCGGGGGCCAAAAACATTCAGTACTTC. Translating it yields CASSLDAVSGAKNIQYF.

CDR3 residues: CASSTGASGGIGQETQYF. For the CDR3, the DNA is TGTGCCAGCAGCACCGGCGCTAGCGGGGGAATTGGGCAAGAGACCCAGTACTTC. The chain uses TRBV11-3 and TRBJ2-5; 10 bases fit TRBD2. The CDR3 runs to 18 residues. The V segment lost 5 bases and the J segment 2 bases; nucleotides outside the gene matches: 14. Germline lookup yields CDR1 SGHNT and CDR2 YENEEA.

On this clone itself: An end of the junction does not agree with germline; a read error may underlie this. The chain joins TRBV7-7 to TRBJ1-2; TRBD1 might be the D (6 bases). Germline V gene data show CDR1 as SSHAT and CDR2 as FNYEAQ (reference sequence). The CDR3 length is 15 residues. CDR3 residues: CASSLSHGGHYGYTF. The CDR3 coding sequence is TGTGCTAGCAGCTTATCTCATGGGGGCCACTATGGCTACACCTTC. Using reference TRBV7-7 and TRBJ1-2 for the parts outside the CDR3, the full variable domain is GAGVSQSPRYKVTKRGQDVTLRCDPISSHATLYWYQQALGQGPEFLTYFNYEAQPDKSGLPSDRFSAERPEGSISTLTIQRTEQRDSAMYRCASSLSHGGHYGYTFGSGTRLTVV.

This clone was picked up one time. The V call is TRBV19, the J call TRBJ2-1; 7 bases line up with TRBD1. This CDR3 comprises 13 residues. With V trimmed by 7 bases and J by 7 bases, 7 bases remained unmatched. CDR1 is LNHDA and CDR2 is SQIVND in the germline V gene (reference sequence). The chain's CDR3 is CASTSTGWNEQFF. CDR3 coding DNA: TGTGCCAGTACCTCGACAGGGTGGAATGAGCAGTTCTTC.